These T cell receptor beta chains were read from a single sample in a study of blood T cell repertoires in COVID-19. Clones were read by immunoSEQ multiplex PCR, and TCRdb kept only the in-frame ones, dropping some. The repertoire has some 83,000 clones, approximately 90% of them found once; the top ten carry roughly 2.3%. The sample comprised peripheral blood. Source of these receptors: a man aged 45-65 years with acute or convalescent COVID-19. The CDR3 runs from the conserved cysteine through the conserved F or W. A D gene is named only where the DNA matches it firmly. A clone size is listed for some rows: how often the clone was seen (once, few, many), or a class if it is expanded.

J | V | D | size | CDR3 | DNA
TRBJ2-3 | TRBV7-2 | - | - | CASSRGMGFGVTQYF | TGTGCCAGCAGCCGGGGGATGGGTTTTGGCGTTACGCAGTATTTT
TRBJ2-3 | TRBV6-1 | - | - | CASSEAGGLVDTQYF | TGTGCCAGCAGTGAAGCTGGTGGGCTCGTAGATACGCAGTATTTT
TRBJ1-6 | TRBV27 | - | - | CASSLQVYSPLHF | TGTGCCAGCAGTTTACAGGTTTATTCACCCCTCCACTTT
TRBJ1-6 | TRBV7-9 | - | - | CASSLEGPRDSPLHF | TGTGCCAGCAGCTTAGAGGGCCCGAGGGATTCACCCCTCCACTTT
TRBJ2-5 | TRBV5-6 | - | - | CASADRVASQGETQYF | TGTGCCAGCGCCGATCGGGTAGCCTCCCAAGGAGAGACCCAGTACTTC
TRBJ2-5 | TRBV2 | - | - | CASSRSYRREETQYF | TGTGCCAGCAGTCGGAGTTACCGACGGGAAGAGACCCAGTACTTC
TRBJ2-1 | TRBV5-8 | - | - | CASSLMAGWDEQFF | TGTGCCAGCAGCTTGATGGCAGGGTGGGATGAGCAGTTCTTC
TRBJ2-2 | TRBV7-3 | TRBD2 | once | CASSTGLAGATGELFF | TGTGCCAGCAGCACAGGACTAGCGGGAGCCACCGGGGAGCTGTTTTTT
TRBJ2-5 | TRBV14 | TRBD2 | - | CASSQESGTSGYQETQYF | TGTGCCAGCAGCCAAGAATCAGGGACTAGCGGGTACCAAGAGACCCAGTACTTC
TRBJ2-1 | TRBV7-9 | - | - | CASSFSGESSYNEQFF | TGTGCCAGCAGTTTTAGCGGCGAAAGCTCCTACAATGAGCAGTTCTTC
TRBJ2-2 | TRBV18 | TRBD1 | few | CASSADRTNTGELFF | TGTGCCAGCTCAGCGGACAGGACGAACACCGGGGAGCTGTTTTTT
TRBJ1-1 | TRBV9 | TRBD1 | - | CASSEGAPAEAFF | TGTGCCAGCAGCGAGGGGGCTCCGGCTGAAGCTTTCTTT
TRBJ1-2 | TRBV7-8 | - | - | CASSFAGEANYGYTF | TGTGCCAGCAGCTTCGCGGGGGAAGCTAACTATGGCTACACCTTC
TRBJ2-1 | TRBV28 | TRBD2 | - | CASRNPGLAFNEQFF | TGTGCCAGCAGAAACCCGGGACTAGCGTTCAATGAGCAGTTCTTC
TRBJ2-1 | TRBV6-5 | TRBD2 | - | CASSLAASYNEQFF | TGTGCCAGCAGTCTAGCGGCCTCCTACAATGAGCAGTTCTTC
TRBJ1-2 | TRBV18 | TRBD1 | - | CASSTRQGNYGYTF | TGTGCCAGCTCAACTCGACAGGGAAACTATGGCTACACCTTC
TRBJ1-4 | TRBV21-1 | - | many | CASSKKEFLREKLFF | TGTGCCAGCAGCAAAAAGGAGTTTTTGAGAGAAAAACTGTTTTTT
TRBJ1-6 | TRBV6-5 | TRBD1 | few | CASNTQGSSPLHF | TGTGCCAGCAATACACAGGGGTCCTCACCCCTCCACTTT
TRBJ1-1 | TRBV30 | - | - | CAWSLPQGNTEAFF | TGTGCCTGGAGTCTACCACAGGGGAACACTGAAGCTTTCTTT
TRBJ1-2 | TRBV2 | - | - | CASRSHTNYGYTF | TGTGCCAGCAGAAGTCACACAAACTATGGCTACACCTTC
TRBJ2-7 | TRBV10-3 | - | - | CAISDRDTSYEQYF | TGTGCCATCAGTGATCGGGACACATCCTACGAGCAGTACTTC
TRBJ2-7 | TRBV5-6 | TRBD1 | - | CASSFRQGSYEQYF | TGTGCCAGCAGCTTTCGACAGGGTTCCTACGAGCAGTACTTC